Reported below is one T cell receptor beta chain. Its antigen remains undetermined. No much larger clonotype is one base removed from it; base qualities were not supplied. The sample comes from a study of T cells and Merkel cell carcinoma outcomes (dated by TCRdb to the early 2020s). With respect to the entire study: The tumor T-cell repertoire, together with T-cell density, was examined as a predictor of clinical outcome in patients with Merkel cell carcinoma. Paper-wide results and their limitations: The combination of T-cell repertoire features and T-cell density was reported to predict clinical outcomes in patients with Merkel cell carcinoma.

Relative to germline, V is 5 bases shorter and J is 9 bases shorter, with 14 bases between their ends. Based on the germline V gene (reference sequence), the CDR1 and CDR2 sequences are SEHNR and FQNEAQ. The CDR3 contains 13 residues, cysteine and phenylalanine counted. The read is trimmed to its CDR3 DNA, 39 bases read in frame from base 1. The protocol used for the library was the immunoSEQ multiplex PCR assay. In its TCRdb copy, this immuneACCESS table keeps in-frame sequences only and misses some clones. Where compared with another copy, unresolved V genes explain less than half of these, and the others have no known cause. This sample holds under 25,000 clones; over 70% were observed only once. Approximately 2.8% of the sample is in the top ten clones. Samples came from patients with Merkel cell carcinoma.

The source of this sequence is a human donor with Merkel cell carcinoma. The chain couples TRBV7-9 to TRBJ2-1, with the D segment possibly TRBD1 or TRBD2, each aligning over 5 bases. Source material: tumor tissue from Merkel cell carcinoma. The base sequence is TGTGCCAGCAGCCTCGAGGGGTTGGGTGAGCAGTTCTTC. This translates into CASSLEGLGEQFF. Where the CDR3 stops, the reference TRBV7-9 and TRBJ2-1 genes take over; the full variable domain is DTGVSQNPRHKITKRGQNVTFRCDPISEHNRLYWYRQTLGQGPEFLTYFQNEAQLEKSRLLSDRFSAERPKGSFSTLEIQRTEQGDSAMYLCASSLEGLGEQFFGPGTRLTVL.